The entry below gives a single T cell receptor (beta chain) sequence along with its context. This specimen comes from a study of blood T cell repertoires in COVID-19. Study details: Material from acute and convalescent COVID-19 was sourced from the United States, Italy and Spain. T cells, B-cell-depleted T cells, or PBMCs provided the cDNA or gDNA that served as material.

As handled by the study authors: Reference gene primer amplification gave nucleated cell count estimates. TCRdb's copy holds only in-frame clones and misses some; the assay was immunoSEQ multiplex PCR. V and J calls and clone size are those listed in that table; D and trimming were worked out from the DNA. The sample has 250,000 to 300,000 clones; almost 90% are singletons. The CDR3 sequence is 14 residues long. V was trimmed by 1 base and J by 3 bases, leaving 5 bases between them. Germline CDR1 SGHNT, CDR2 YYREEE (reference sequence). One Seattle source followed patients from active infection through their disease course.

V gene TRBV5-4 combines with J gene TRBJ1-6; D may be TRBD1 (5 bases). Material for sequencing was peripheral blood. The receptor comes from a woman aged 30 to 39 with COVID-19, enrolled during active disease. The CDR3 DNA reads TGTGCCAGCAGCTTGCAGGGCTATAATTCACCCCTCCACTTT. Its protein is CASSLQGYNSPLHF.